The text below deals with one T cell receptor beta chain. The data derive from a study of T cell changes during pregnancy in multiple sclerosis. Generated by immunoSEQ multiplex PCR, the TCRdb table keeps only in-frame clones and is missing some. The sample records about 31,000 clones, 87% being singletons. Sequences were derived from CD8+ T cells from peripheral blood mononuclear cells, sampled in the first trimester of pregnancy. The clonotype comes from a female donor with multiple sclerosis, enrolled in a pregnancy study.

This CDR3 reads CASTPRGTGGLEQYF. CDR3 in DNA: TGTGCCAGCACCCCCAGGGGGACAGGGGGTTTGGAGCAGTATTTT. This chain connects TRBV27 to TRBJ2-3; 11 positions agree with TRBD1. The CDR3 sequence is 15 residues long. With V trimmed by 7 bases and J by 11 bases, 14 bases remained unmatched. Germline V CDR1 and CDR2: MNHEY, SMNVEV (reference sequence).